This T cell receptor beta chain emerged from a study of cytomegalovirus exposure and HLA in healthy donors (dated by TCRdb to about 2017). Looking at the study overall: An earlier analysis of roughly 500 of the donors reported more than 250 Gb of sequence data and 117 million unique TCR beta sequences from 150 million to 200 million T cells. Of the approximately 400 genotyped donors, 65% to 90% fell in the genetic ancestry cluster associated with self-reported Caucasian donors. Every repertoire in the discovery cohort had been generated on one and the same sequencing platform. Several DR-DQ haplotypes were handled as single units for association and clustering, since linkage in the cohort was strong. The study aimed to test whether cataloging public T cell receptors could reveal signatures of past pathogen exposure. Along with the roughly 670-subject first cohort, a separate validation cohort of approximately 110 different subjects was used. Both class I and class II loci were covered by HLA typing, at four-digit resolution. The T cell repertoires of around 670 subjects were profiled by immunosequencing and related to cytomegalovirus serostatus. Rather than drawing on any new phenotypic data, the later analysis identified candidate immune exposures from TCR beta sequences and the way those sequences occurred across donors. To predict cytomegalovirus infection status, the study combined high-throughput TCR immunosequencing, statistical association of individual TCRs with disease status, and machine learning. To study patterns of TCR occurrence, a later analysis re-analyzed previously published TCR beta repertoires from several hundred donors and added high-resolution HLA genotyping. A later genetic analysis took genome-wide SNP genotypes for about 55% of the 666 donors and used that subset as a discovery cohort. Approximately 300 gigabases of sequencing data and around 85 million unique TCR sequences made up an early release that covered around 640 HLA-typed donors. Typing coverage differed by locus: A, B, C, DRB1 and DQB1 were typed in roughly 629-630 donors, DQA1 in around 500, DPA1 in some 570, and DPB1 in approximately 450. Donor age, sex, ethnicity and CMV serostatus were compiled alongside the repertoire data. Across approximately 400 genotyped donors of the cohort, an average of about 200,000 unique TCR beta nucleotide sequences per donor were sequenced, and roughly 20% of those sequences were non-productive. To decide whether each TCR beta V gene segment behaved as functional or pseudogenic, an earlier analysis of 587 of the donors relied on high-throughput TCR beta sequencing.

In total, more than 500 healthy bone marrow donors made up the cohort. At the time of sampling, every cohort member was nominally healthy, though immune exposures that went unrecorded were likely present. The donor tested CMV seronegative and was one of the 352 seronegative cohort members. A peripheral blood sample was provided by each donor, and peripheral blood mononuclear cells were used for TCR beta sequencing. Genomic DNA extraction from the blood cell samples was performed with the Qiagen DNeasy Blood Extraction Kit. About this clone itself: The antigen it recognizes is unknown. No per-base quality is available; no much larger clone lies one base away.

What the work shows at the level of the full study, not this receptor alone: Because counts were too low, approximately 15 rarely observed V segments, including chromosome 9 orphons, were excluded from the earlier analysis of 587 of the donors. In a later analysis, most CMV-associated TCR beta chains were found to appear HLA-restricted, with HLA associations seemingly driven largely by CMV exposure. In a later analysis, the rate of TCR association differed among HLA loci, with DRB1 alleles having the most associated TCRs and HLA-C alleles having the fewest. In the study, around 150 TCR beta chains were listed as associated with cytomegalovirus. According to a later genetic analysis, donors in an Asian-associated ancestry cluster had fewer N-insertions in productive TCRs than the approximately 650-donor mean. A later analysis found that HLA-associated TCR beta chains were more clonally expanded and had lower generation probabilities than equally common non-associated chains. Several of the top co-occurrence clusters appeared to be linked to parvovirus B19, influenza, CMV and Epstein-Barr virus, according to a later analysis. Assigning TCR associations to individual alleles was difficult when HLA alleles, especially DR and DQ, strongly co-occurred. In vitro tests confirmed that a few of the cytomegalovirus-associated TCR beta chains recognize cytomegalovirus antigens. Some IMGT-functional V segments, including TRBV6-2 and TRBV6-3, could not be told apart with the 87-base-pair reads, so those segments were excluded. The authors suggested that the approach could potentially be extended to other disease states and immunological phenotypes. HLA typing was unavailable for some donors at each locus, so association tests used only the typed subset. A further reported finding was that TCR beta sequences accurately predicted the HLA-A and HLA-B alleles for most subjects in the first cohort. A cluster of highly shared sequence variants was judged likely to represent a technical artifact of the sequencing pipeline. A later genetic analysis associated a missense DCLRE1C variant with V-gene and J-gene trimming of TCR beta chains, and an independent cohort replicated the association. While some public TCRs were present in many individuals, most TCR sequences turned up only very rarely across donors. In this cohort, only TCR beta chains were sequenced, and detectable features were limited by the absence of alpha or paired-chain data. For the cohort, immune exposure information was limited to CMV serostatus. Cytomegalovirus status was reported to be diagnosed by the classifier with high specificity and sensitivity in both the original and validation cohorts. Roughly uniform sequencing depth across donors was assumed in presence/absence analyses, although this assumption may not hold. An earlier analysis of approximately 600 of the donors showed that most TCR beta V segments appeared in productive rearrangements either about 90% or about 30% of the time, which broadly matched IMGT annotations. In a later analysis, 16,951 TCR beta sequences were associated with specific HLA alleles at a false discovery rate of 0.05. Correlated functional status among segregating V segments might be attributable to linkage disequilibrium, but an unknown experimental factor could not be ruled out.

Libraries were prepared through the immunoSEQ multiplex PCR assay. The multiplex PCR relied on a mix of 60 forward primers for TCR Vbeta segments and 13 reverse primers for TCR Jbeta segments. The CDR3 region of rearranged TCR beta genes was amplified from genomic DNA with a multiplex PCR assay. The Illumina HiSeq System was used to sequence the amplified TCR beta libraries as 87-base-pair reads. On the authors' methods: A later analysis tallied around 82 million unique TCR beta chains across the roughly 610 repertoires, and about 12 million of those chains were shared by two or more donors. To remove PCR and sequencing errors, raw reads were error-corrected and collapsed into unique sequences using a nearest-neighbor algorithm that merged closely related sequences. CDR3 sequences were aligned to IMGT reference sequences to assign V, D and J gene segments. For a sequence to be retained, a match of at least six nucleotides to both a V gene segment and a J gene segment was required. Rearrangements were classified as productive when the CDR3 lacked stop codons and remained in frame with V and J, and all other rearrangements were classified as non-productive. Following IMGT convention, CDR3 was defined as the stretch from the second conserved V-encoded cysteine up to the conserved J-encoded phenylalanine. Sequences without an unambiguous match to a single V gene segment were excluded from the earlier analysis of about 630 of the donors. In an earlier analysis of a few hundred of the donors, a V segment was called functional when productive rearrangements were above 56.7%, and segregating when the standard deviation between donors exceeded 5%. A statistical classification framework was built for diagnosing cytomegalovirus status from the catalog of TCR beta chain sequences. V and J gene assignment, in a later analysis, came from comparing TCR nucleotide sequences with IMGT/GENE-DB human TR gene sequences. A later analysis assigned CDR3 sequences and most-parsimonious VDJ recombination scenarios with the TCRdist pipeline. A later analysis defined each TCR beta chain by its CDR3 amino acid sequence plus V-gene family, and excluded reads lacking a unique V-gene family. To address suspected cross-contamination and a sequencing artifact, a later analysis removed approximately 600 highly shared, low-generation-probability nucleotide sequences. For each public chain, a later analysis derived a clonal expansion index from normalized ranks of inferred template counts within each repertoire. A later analysis computed generation probabilities with a VDJ recombination model fitted to out-of-frame rearrangements, and checked the results against IGoR. A later analysis scored TCR-TCR, TCR-HLA and TCR-CMV co-occurrence with hypergeometric tests, applying a repertoire-size bias correction to TCR pairs. In a later analysis, false discovery rates were estimated by permuting HLA or CMV assignments 20 times. In a later analysis, co-occurring TCRs were grouped with DBSCAN, and TCRdist sequence similarity was added when clustering was performed within HLA-allele-positive subsets. Repertoires with fewer than 30,000 or more than 120,000 public chains were left out of co-occurrence clustering, as were roughly five repertoires with anomalous nucleotide sharing. The table comes from immuneACCESS by way of TCRdb, which keeps in-frame sequences with V and J called. Part of the clones is missing from these tables; in studies checked, under half for an unresolved V gene and the rest for unknown reasons. D and trimming come from the DNA, and the V and J calls and clone size come from that table. The sample table holds hundreds of thousands of clones, of which around 80% were seen once. Clones ranked in the top ten supply around 4% of the sample.

Relative to germline, V is missing 10 bases and J is missing 8 bases, with 7 bases of the junction outside any gene match. The CDR3 numbers 11 residues from cysteine through phenylalanine. Only CDR3 DNA is held: 33 bases, read in frame from base 1. Based on the germline V gene (reference sequence), the CDR1 and CDR2 sequences are MNHEY and SMNVEV. Sequenced input: PBMCs. This sequence was found in a male donor in good health and CMV-seronegative. The chain is encoded by TRBV27 joined to TRBJ1-2; 7 nucleotides in the junction match TRBD1. The DNA sequence is as follows: TGTGCCACAAGACAGGGTCAAGGCTACACCTTC. Translation gives CATRQGQGYTF.